The 23 T cell receptor beta chains listed next were all sequenced from one sample in a study of blood T cells in healthy people across ages. Primers used in a second PCR of about 6 to 11 cycles were a sample-barcoded 5' primer and a J-beta primer mix. TCRdb redid the calling of the 5' RACE reads with MiXCR, one entry per CDR3 protein. The data contain about 680,000 distinct CDR3 sequences, 45% to 50% of them singletons. The source material was blood. These receptors all come from a woman aged 55 to 70 in good health.

This clonotype was found a few times. The CDR3 coding sequence is TGCGCCAGCAGCTTAACAGGGCAGAACACTGAAGCTTTCTTT. As protein: CASSLTGQNTEAFF. This sequence joins TRBV5-1 and TRBJ1-1, with D perhaps TRBD1 (6 bases). Trimming shortened V by 2 bases and J by 1 base, and 9 bases separated the two germline ends. The germline V gene encodes CDR1 SGHRS and CDR2 YFSETQ. The length of the CDR3 is 14 residues.

The chain uses TRBV24-1 and TRBJ2-6; possible D gene TRBD1, 6 bases. CDR1 KGHDR and CDR2 SFDVKD come from the germline V gene. The V gene lost 4 bases and the J gene lost 0 bases, with 12 bases spanning the gap. The CDR3 is 17 residues long. Here the CDR3 DNA reads TGTGCCACCAGTGAAGGGGGTAAAAGCTCTGGGGCCAACGTCCTGACTTTC. As protein: CATSEGGKSSGANVLTF.

This clonotype was counted many times. The chain carries TRBV4-3 and TRBJ1-2, with D tentatively TRBD1 (6 bases). The V end was cut by 3 bases, the J end by 7 bases, with 18 bases between. This CDR3 has 15 amino acids. CDR1 LGHNA and CDR2 YSLEER come from the germline V gene. The CDR3 DNA is TGCGCCAGCAGCCAGGGGGGGACACAAATCGGTGGCTACACCTTC. Amino acids: CASSQGGTQIGGYTF.

This clonotype was counted only a few times. The rearrangement links TRBV27 to TRBJ2-5; 8 bases agree with TRBD1. CDR1 MNHEY and CDR2 SMNVEV come from the germline V gene (reference sequence). V gave up 6 bases and J gave up 0 bases; unmatched junction bases: 6. The CDR3 spans 15 residues. DNA of the CDR3: TGTGCCAGCAGAAAGGACAGGGTGTACCAAGAGACCCAGTACTTC. Its protein product is CASRKDRVYQETQYF.

The chain employs TRBV28 and TRBJ2-4, with 11 bases aligning to TRBD2. The CDR3 is 17 amino acids. Germline CDR1 MDHEN, CDR2 SYDVKM. The ends lost 1 base at V and 5 bases at J; junction bases unmatched: 7. DNA for the CDR3: TGTGCCAGCAGTTTATTAGCGCTAGCGGGAGGCCAAAACATTCAGTACTTC. Protein: CASSLLALAGGQNIQYF.

This sequence joins TRBV10-3 and TRBJ2-3; 9 bases agree with TRBD2. Germline lookup yields CDR1 ENHRY and CDR2 SYGVKD. Trimming at V came to 11 bases and at J to 0 bases, leaving 6 bases not matched to a gene. The CDR3 length is 14 residues. CDR3: CAASGRTSTDTQYF. The CDR3, as DNA: TGTGCCGCCAGCGGGAGGACTAGCACAGATACGCAGTATTTT.

The chain couples TRBV6-1 to TRBJ2-6; TRBD1 matches 9 bases. V shed 6 bases, J shed 3 bases, and the junction held 6 bases outside the gene matches. CDR3 length equals 16 residues. Germline CDR1 and CDR2: MNHNS and SASEGT. CDR3 DNA: TGTGCCAGCAGCCGGGACAGGGTCTTTGGGGCCAACGTCCTGACTTTC. It codes for CASSRDRVFGANVLTF.

The V call is TRBV9, the J call TRBJ2-3; 14 nucleotides align to TRBD2. The germline V gene encodes CDR1 SGDLS and CDR2 YYNGEE. V trimming: 0 bases; J trimming: 2 bases; junction bases outside the gene matches: 8. The CDR3 covers 19 residues. The CDR3 reads CASSVGTSGRKTTTDTQYF. The CDR3 DNA follows: TGTGCCAGCAGCGTAGGGACTAGCGGGAGGAAGACAACCACAGATACGCAGTATTTT. Full variable domain (remainder filled in from reference TRBV9 and TRBJ2-3): DSGVTQTPKHLITATGQRVTLRCSPRSGDLSVYWYQQSLDQGLQFLIQYYNGEERAKGNILERFSAQQFPDLHSELNLSSLELGDSALYFCASSVGTSGRKTTTDTQYFGPGTRLTVL.

The count of this clonotype is one. This chain links TRBV4-1 with TRBJ2-7; TRBD1 aligns across 9 bases. CDR3 length: 14 residues. J was trimmed by 7 bases and V by 9 bases; bases with no gene match: 13. Looked up from germline, CDR1 is MGHRA and CDR2 is YSYEKL. The CDR3 DNA reads TGCGCCAGTGACAGGGGGACTTCCTACAATGAGCAGTACTTC. Residues: CASDRGTSYNEQYF.

The chain links TRBV9 to TRBJ1-2; D not certain. With 0 bases removed from V and 6 bases from J, the gap between germline ends came to 18 bases. In germline, CDR1 is SGDLS, CDR2 YYNGEE. The CDR3 has 16 residues. As DNA, the CDR3 is TGTGCCAGCAGCGTAGACGGCACACCAATGTCCCATGGCTACACCTTC. Encoded protein: CASSVDGTPMSHGYTF.

The sample holds one count of this clonotype. The chain links TRBV25-1 to TRBJ2-7; tentative D call: TRBD1 (6 bases). The CDR3 is made up of 14 amino acids. The germline V gene encodes CDR1 MGHDK and CDR2 SYGVNS. V was clipped by 4 bases and J by 2 bases, with 12 bases between them. CDR3 residues: CASSVDRLPYEQYF. CDR3 DNA: TGTGCCAGCAGTGTCGACAGGTTACCCTACGAGCAGTACTTC.

In its sample, this clonotype was seen a few times. V usage is TRBV5-4 and J usage is TRBJ2-3; D unclear. The CDR3 length is 15 residues. Trimming shortened V by 0 bases and J by 3 bases, and 11 bases separated the two germline ends. The germline CDR1 and CDR2 sequences are SGHNT and YYREEE (reference sequence). The CDR3 DNA reads as TGTGCCAGCAGCTTGGACGGTATTGGGACAGATACGCAGTATTTT. As protein: CASSLDGIGTDTQYF.

This clonotype has more than one count but fewer than ten. The chain recombines TRBV14 with TRBJ2-1; D remains ambiguous. The CDR3 contains 12 residues. The germline V and J ends were trimmed by 2 bases and 5 bases, with 4 bases remaining between them. Germline lookup yields CDR1 SGHDN and CDR2 FVKESK. As DNA, the CDR3 is TGTGCCAGCAGCCAAAGACACAATGAGCAGTTCTTC. Amino acids: CASSQRHNEQFF.

In this sample, this clonotype turned up once. V and J are TRBV18 and TRBJ2-7; 10 nucleotides match TRBD2. The CDR3 has 16 residues. Per germline, CDR1 KGHSH and CDR2 LQKENI. V lost 2 bases and J lost 7; bases outside the gene matches: 11. The CDR3 coding sequence is TGTGCCAGCTCACCAAATGAAGCGGGAGGGTTGAATGAGCAGTACTTC. Translated: CASSPNEAGGLNEQYF. Using reference TRBV18 and TRBJ2-7 for the parts outside the CDR3, the full variable domain is NAGVMQNPRHLVRRRGQEARLRCSPMKGHSHVYWYRQLPEEGLKFMVYLQKENIIDESGMPKERFSAEFPKEGPSILRIQQVVRGDSAAYFCASSPNEAGGLNEQYFGPGTRLTVT.

The chain uses TRBV20-1 and TRBJ2-2; D is unclear. This CDR3 is 12 amino acids long. Germline loops: CDR1 DFQATT, CDR2 SNEGSKA (reference sequence). V gave up 5 bases and J gave up 3 bases, with 7 bases separating them. CDR3: CSAEFYTGELFF. The CDR3 coding sequence is TGCAGTGCTGAGTTTTACACCGGGGAGCTGTTTTTT.

This rearrangement joins TRBV12-3 or TRBV12-4 to TRBJ1-1, with TRBD1 matching over 11 bases. V trimming: 6 bases; J trimming: 5 bases; junction bases outside the gene matches: 11. This CDR3 has 16 residues. CDR3 region: CASSPRTGGTGTEAFF. The CDR3 DNA sequence: TGTGCCAGCAGCCCCCGGACAGGGGGCACTGGGACTGAAGCTTTCTTT.

This clonotype was counted a few times. The gene calls are TRBV29-1 and TRBJ2-5; no definite D call. CDR1 SQVTM and CDR2 ANQGSEA come from the germline V gene. Trimming shortened V by 4 bases and J by 2 bases, and 8 bases separated the two germline ends. The CDR3 contains 12 residues. The CDR3 here is CSVGARQETQYF. The CDR3 region has the DNA TGCAGCGTTGGGGCGAGACAAGAGACCCAGTACTTC.

This chain joins TRBV28 and TRBJ2-7, with 12 bases that match TRBD2. The junction had 14 bases not matched to a gene; V was cut back by 1 base and J by 7 bases. Germline V gene lookup returns CDR1 MDHEN and CDR2 SYDVKM. The CDR3 is made up of 18 amino acids. DNA of the CDR3: TGTGCCAGCAGTTTATCCGGCAGGCGACTAGCGGGAGCGGGGGAGCAGTACTTC. Translated: CASSLSGRRLAGAGEQYF.

The table lists this clonotype with a few counts. This chain links TRBV29-1 with TRBJ1-2; D possibly corresponds to TRBD1 (5 bases). Trimming cost V 4 bases and J 3 bases, with 15 bases left between them. Germline V lookup: CDR1 SQVTM, CDR2 ANQGSEA. This CDR3 is built from 14 residues. The CDR3 loop is CSVGVQAQYYGYTF. DNA of the CDR3: TGCAGCGTTGGTGTACAGGCCCAATACTATGGCTACACCTTC. The complete variable domain, with remaining parts taken from reference TRBV29-1 and TRBJ1-2, reads SAVISQKPSRDICQRGTSLTIQCQVDSQVTMMFWYRQQPGQSLTLIATANQGSEATYESGFVIDKFPISRPNLTFSTLTVSNMSPEDSSIYLCSVGVQAQYYGYTFGSGTRLTVV.

In its sample, this clonotype was seen a few times. The chain is built from TRBV2 and TRBJ1-2; 10 nucleotides match TRBD1. The CDR3 totals 15 residues. The germline gives CDR1 SNHLY, CDR2 FYNNEI. Trimming removed 4 bases from V and 1 base from J; junction bases left unmatched: 3. The CDR3 sequence: CASSVGQGGNYGYTF. The CDR3 nucleotides are TGTGCCAGCAGTGTAGGACAGGGGGGTAACTATGGCTACACCTTC.

In its sample, this clonotype was seen a few times. The rearrangement uses TRBV15 and TRBJ2-1; D is undetermined. V gave up 0 bases and J gave up 5 bases, with 8 bases separating them. The CDR3 extends over 14 amino acids. Germline V CDR1 and CDR2: LNHNV, YYDKDF (reference sequence). The CDR3 sequence is CATSRDLKNNEQFF. The CDR3 coding sequence is TGTGCCACCAGCAGAGACCTCAAAAACAATGAGCAGTTCTTC. The full variable domain, its missing parts supplied by reference TRBV15 and TRBJ2-1, is DAMVIQNPRYQVTQFGKPVTLSCSQTLNHNVMYWYQQKSSQAPKLLFHYYDKDFNNEADTPDNFQSRRPNTSFCFLDIRSPGLGDTAMYLCATSRDLKNNEQFFGPGTRLTVL.

V usage is TRBV29-1 and J usage is TRBJ2-3; 10 bases align to TRBD1. J was trimmed by 4 bases and V by 6 bases; bases with no gene match: 4. The CDR3 consists of 13 residues. CDR1 SQVTM and CDR2 ANQGSEA come from the germline V gene. In DNA form, the CDR3 reads TGCAGCGTCCGGGACAGGGGCCCAGATACGCAGTATTTT. Its protein is CSVRDRGPDTQYF.

This clonotype came up a few times. J is TRBJ1-2 and V is TRBV20-1; perhaps TRBD1 as D (5 bases). Trimming removed 4 bases from V and 7 bases from J, with 13 bases in between. Germline V gene sequence: CDR1 DFQATT, CDR2 SNEGSKA (reference sequence). The CDR3 length is 12 residues. CDR3 loop: CSATVRVRGYTF. DNA of the CDR3: TGCAGTGCTACGGTCAGGGTACGTGGCTACACCTTC.